Presented here are 4 T cell receptor beta chains from one specimen sequenced in a study of T cell changes during pregnancy in multiple sclerosis. Sequencing used immunoSEQ multiplex PCR; TCRdb keeps in-frame clones, though not all of them. The table lists approximately 100,000 clones, over 85% of them singletons. Source: peripheral blood, taken in the first trimester of pregnancy. Receptors were obtained from a female donor with multiple sclerosis, enrolled in a pregnancy study.

The gene calls are TRBV2 and TRBJ2-3, with 8 positions matching TRBD2. The CDR3 runs 15 residues. Trimming took 6 bases from V and 0 from J; bases not matched to a gene: 5. Germline values: CDR1 SNHLY, CDR2 FYNNEI. The CDR3 sequence: CASRYTGGSTDTQYF. The CDR3 nucleotides read TGTGCCAGCAGATATACGGGGGGGAGCACAGATACGCAGTATTTT.

The V call is TRBV19, the J call TRBJ1-2; D not certain. Germline V gives CDR1 LNHDA, CDR2 SQIVND (reference sequence). The CDR3 length is 15 residues. Trimming took off 3 bases at V and 4 bases at J, with 15 bases between the two ends. CDR3 DNA sequence: TGTGCCAGTAGTATTGTTGGGCAGGTCGTCTATGGCTACACCTTC. Amino acid sequence: CASSIVGQVVYGYTF. Combining the CDR3 with reference TRBV19 and TRBJ1-2 gives the whole variable domain DGGITQSPKYLFRKEGQNVTLSCEQNLNHDAMYWYRQDPGQGLRLIYYSQIVNDFQKGDIAEGYSVSREKKESFPLTVTSAQKNPTAFYLCASSIVGQVVYGYTFGSGTRLTVV.

The gene calls are TRBV11-2 and TRBJ1-1, with a tentative D call TRBD1 (5 bases). Germline values: CDR1 SGHAT, CDR2 FQNNGV. The V end was cut by 4 bases, the J end by 10 bases, with 19 bases between. CDR3 length: 14 amino acids. CDR3 protein: CASSSTFGAVGAFF. As DNA, the CDR3 is TGTGCCAGCAGCTCAACCTTTGGGGCAGTCGGAGCTTTCTTT.

The J gene is TRBJ1-2, the V gene TRBV5-5; TRBD1 might be the D (6 bases). CDR3 size: 14 residues. V lost 4 bases and J lost 0, with 10 bases in between. Germline values: CDR1 SGHKS, CDR2 YYEKEE (reference sequence). CDR3 nucleotides: TGTGCCAGCAGCATGGACAGTACTAACTATGGCTACACCTTC. It yields the protein CASSMDSTNYGYTF.